Presented here are 27 T cell receptor beta chains from one specimen sequenced in a study of human T cells and chemical hapten exposure. TCRdb reanalysed the RACE reads using MiXCR and keeps one entry per CDR3 protein. Here the sample spans around 80,000 distinct CDR3 sequences, 7% to 9% being singletons. Stated time point: healthy volunteer bleed at 6 weeks. Blood, whole and unfractionated, served as the source for total RNA extraction. Input material: whole blood. The receptors originated from a male donor in good health. Some clones in this sample may be carry-over from other donors' samples.

In this sample, this clonotype turned up many times. The rearrangement joins TRBV29-1 to TRBJ1-5; the match to TRBD1 covers 9 bases. The CDR3 length is 14 residues. CDR1 is SQVTM, CDR2 ANQGSEA, per germline. V was clipped by 4 bases and J by 4 bases; unmatched bases: 5. In DNA form, the CDR3 reads TGCAGCGTTGGAGGGGACAGGGCTAATCAGCCCCAGCATTTT. Protein sequence: CSVGGDRANQPQHF.

The chain recombines TRBV12-5 with TRBJ1-5; 7 nucleotides agree with TRBD1. V lost 2 bases and J lost 0; bases outside the gene matches: 10. CDR1 and CDR2 from the germline V gene are LGHNT and FRNRAP. This CDR3 comprises 18 residues. DNA of the CDR3: TGTGCTAGTGGTTTGACACCGGGACAGACCTTTAGCAATCAGCCCCAGCATTTT. Its protein is CASGLTPGQTFSNQPQHF.

This clonotype was found many times. The genes are TRBV7-9 and TRBJ1-6; D not certain. This CDR3 comprises 13 residues. Trimming shortened V by 2 bases and J by 9 bases, and 8 bases separated the two germline ends. Germline-derived CDR1 and CDR2 are SEHNR and FQNEAQ (reference sequence). This CDR3 reads CASSLSLGSPLHF. In nucleotides, the CDR3 is TGTGCCAGCAGCTTAAGTTTAGGTTCACCCCTCCACTTT.

The chain combines TRBV11-2 with TRBJ2-1; possible D gene TRBD2, 5 bases. The V end lost 3 bases, the J end lost 1 base, and 10 bases lay between the germline ends. The germline gives CDR1 SGHAT, CDR2 FQNNGV. The CDR3 runs to 15 residues. CDR3 loop: CASSFSGGSYNEQFF. For the CDR3, the DNA is TGTGCCAGCAGCTTCAGCGGAGGATCCTACAATGAGCAGTTCTTC.

This clonotype was observed a few times. The V gene is TRBV4-2, the J gene TRBJ2-7; D not resolved. The CDR3 is 12 amino acids. Germline V gene sequence: CDR1 LGHNA, CDR2 YNFKEQ. V was shortened by 2 bases and J by 10 bases, with 12 bases between the two germline ends. The CDR3 is CASSQPTGPQYF. CDR3 nucleotide sequence: TGTGCCAGCAGCCAACCAACCGGACCTCAGTACTTC.

This chain uses TRBV2 with TRBJ2-1, with D maybe TRBD2 (7 bases). Germline V CDR1 and CDR2: SNHLY, FYNNEI. Trimming stripped 0 bases from V and 7 bases from J, with 16 bases between. The CDR3 covers 16 residues. This CDR3 is CASSEAGGRGRNEQFF. The DNA for the CDR3 is TGTGCCAGCAGTGAAGCAGGGGGGCGGGGGAGGAATGAGCAGTTCTTC.

This clonotype showed up just a few times. The chain has TRBV20-1 and TRBJ2-1, with a weak D call TRBD2 (6 bases). The CDR3 sequence is 13 residues long. Germline CDR1 and CDR2: DFQATT and SNEGSKA (reference sequence). Deletions cut 3 bases from V and 3 bases from J, with 9 bases between. In DNA, the CDR3 is TGCAGTGCTAGCGGGAGTAGCTACAATGAGCAGTTCTTC. This encodes CSASGSSYNEQFF.

This clonotype showed up many times. The V call is TRBV9, the J call TRBJ1-1; 9 positions match TRBD1. V was pared by 7 bases and J by 4 bases, with 8 bases of the junction left unmatched. Per the germline V gene, CDR1 is SGDLS and CDR2 is YYNGEE. The CDR3 covers 14 residues. The CDR3 spells CASGKQGASTEAFF. In DNA form, the CDR3 reads TGTGCCAGCGGTAAACAGGGGGCGAGCACTGAAGCTTTCTTT.

This chain connects TRBV5-1 to TRBJ1-1; 8 nucleotides agree with TRBD1. The CDR3 length is 15 residues. The germline V gene has CDR1 SGHRS and CDR2 YFSETQ. V gave up 4 bases and J gave up 1 base; unmatched junction bases: 6. In DNA, the CDR3 is TGCGCCAGCAGCCCCGGACAGGGACCGAACACTGAAGCTTTCTTT. This encodes CASSPGQGPNTEAFF.

This clonotype came up a few times. The chain has TRBV7-9 and TRBJ2-4, with D hard to call. Looked up from germline, CDR1 is SEHNR and CDR2 is FQNEAQ (reference sequence). CDR3 length equals 11 residues. V lost 5 bases and J 8 bases, leaving 7 bases between the germline ends. The CDR3 nucleotides are TGTGCCAGCAGCCAAGACGACATTCAGTACTTC. Translation gives CASSQDDIQYF.

CDR3 in amino acids: CASSLVTRDEQFF. The CDR3 DNA is TGCGCCAGCAGCTTGGTTACGAGGGATGAGCAGTTCTTC. The chain uses TRBV5-1 and TRBJ2-1; D possibly corresponds to TRBD2 (5 bases). Looked up from germline, CDR1 is SGHRS and CDR2 is YFSETQ. Trimming cost V 0 bases and J 8 bases, with 9 bases left between them. This CDR3 region has 13 residues.

At least ten counts were recorded for this clonotype. The chain joins TRBV14 to TRBJ2-5; D is possibly TRBD1 or TRBD2 (5 bases each). V lost 0 bases to trimming and J lost 2 bases, with 10 bases between them. Germline CDR1 reads SGHDN; CDR2 reads FVKESK. The CDR3 runs to 15 residues. The CDR3 spells CASSQDWGTQETQYF. In DNA, the CDR3 is TGTGCCAGCAGCCAAGATTGGGGGACGCAAGAGACCCAGTACTTC.

Ten or more counts support this clonotype. V and J are TRBV7-2 and TRBJ2-1, with 10 bases aligning to TRBD1. This CDR3 is built from 15 residues. The V and J ends lost 5 bases and 8 bases, in that order; junction bases with no gene match: 9. Germline V gene lookup returns CDR1 SGHTA and CDR2 FQGNSA. As DNA, the CDR3 is TGTGCCAGCAGCCCGGGACAGGGGTCATTCGATGAGCAGTTCTTC. Protein product: CASSPGQGSFDEQFF.

This clonotype occurred a few times. The genes are TRBV27 and TRBJ2-3; D ambiguous. This CDR3 is built from 16 residues. Per germline, CDR1 MNHEY and CDR2 SMNVEV (reference sequence). V dropped 2 bases and J dropped 4 bases, with 16 bases sitting between them. The CDR3, as DNA: TGTGCCAGCAGTTTAACAACCAATCGGTACCCAGATACGCAGTATTTT. This gives the protein CASSLTTNRYPDTQYF.

This clonotype was recorded many times. The chain couples TRBV20-1 to TRBJ1-3; weak D call: TRBD1 (5 bases). V dropped 3 bases and J dropped 6 bases, with 15 bases sitting between them. In germline, CDR1 is DFQATT, CDR2 SNEGSKA (reference sequence). The CDR3 has 14 amino acids. CDR3 region: CSASPQGRENTIYF. CDR3 coding DNA: TGCAGTGCTAGCCCGCAGGGACGGGAAAACACCATATATTTT.

In this sample, this clonotype turned up a few times. The chain is built from TRBV7-9 and TRBJ2-3; D unresolved. The V gene lost 4 bases and the J gene lost 1 base, with 15 bases spanning the gap. CDR1 SEHNR and CDR2 FQNEAQ come from the germline V gene (reference sequence). The CDR3 consists of 16 residues. CDR3 DNA sequence: TGTGCCAGCAGCTCACCATCCCTTTGGGGCACAGATACGCAGTATTTT. Protein sequence: CASSSPSLWGTDTQYF. Full variable domain (rest looked up from reference TRBV7-9 and TRBJ2-3): DTGVSQNPRHKITKRGQNVTFRCDPISEHNRLYWYRQTLGQGPEFLTYFQNEAQLEKSRLLSDRFSAERPKGSFSTLEIQRTEQGDSAMYLCASSSPSLWGTDTQYFGPGTRLTVL.

This clonotype was observed many times. The genes are TRBV6-5 and TRBJ1-2, with 8 bases fitting TRBD1. Per germline, CDR1 MNHEY and CDR2 SVGAGI. After removal of 6 bases from V and 2 bases from J, the junction contained 8 bases not matched to a gene. CDR3 length equals 15 residues. As DNA, the CDR3 is TGTGCCAGCAGGCTCGGACAGGGAGGAAACTATGGCTACACCTTC. Translated: CASRLGQGGNYGYTF.

This clonotype was detected ten times or more. The genes are TRBV6-6 and TRBJ2-1, with 7 positions matching TRBD2. The V and J ends lost 1 base and 5 bases, in that order; junction bases with no gene match: 2. The CDR3 consists of 14 residues. The germline CDR1 and CDR2 sequences are MNHNY and SVGAGI (reference sequence). CDR3 residues: CASSYWTRNNEQFF. The CDR3 DNA reads TGTGCCAGCAGTTACTGGACTAGAAACAATGAGCAGTTCTTC.

This rearrangement joins TRBV9 to TRBJ2-5; tentative D call: TRBD2 (6 bases). Per the germline V gene, CDR1 is SGDLS and CDR2 is YYNGEE. This CDR3 is 15 amino acids long. Trimming took off 2 bases at V and 1 base at J, with 12 bases between the two ends. CDR3 nucleotides: TGTGCCAGCAGCGTTTGGGGAGGAAGCCAAGAGACCCAGTACTTC. Translating it yields CASSVWGGSQETQYF.

The sample holds many counts of this clonotype. This chain joins TRBV6-6 and TRBJ2-2; tentative D call: TRBD2 (5 bases). The CDR3 is 13 residues long. Per the germline V gene, CDR1 is MNHNY and CDR2 is SVGAGI (reference sequence). V lost 6 bases and J lost 6, with 11 bases in between. The CDR3 here is CASRPPSSGELFF. CDR3 in DNA: TGTGCCAGCAGGCCCCCTAGCTCCGGGGAGCTGTTTTTT.

The sample holds many counts of this clonotype. J is TRBJ1-1 and V is TRBV6-1, with a weak D call TRBD1 (6 bases). CDR1 and CDR2 from the germline V gene are MNHNS and SASEGT. This CDR3 is built from 18 residues. Between the trimmed V and J ends, which lost 7 bases and 4 bases, there was a span of 28 bases. The CDR3 loop reads CASTQGGGPHIHSTEAFF. CDR3 bases: TGTGCCAGCACCCAAGGCGGGGGGCCGCACATCCATAGCACTGAAGCTTTCTTT.

This chain uses TRBV4-2 with TRBJ2-7; TRBD1 matches at 9 bases. Losses at the gene ends were 4 bases for V and 6 bases for J; bases not matched to a gene: 4. Germline V CDR1 and CDR2: LGHNA, YNFKEQ. The CDR3 loop spans 13 amino acids. CDR3 in amino acids: CASSPGTGFEQYF. The CDR3 DNA follows: TGTGCCAGCAGCCCCGGGACAGGGTTCGAGCAGTACTTC.

This clonotype was found a few times. This chain uses TRBV2 with TRBJ2-3; TRBD2 agrees at 9 bases. Germline V lookup: CDR1 SNHLY, CDR2 FYNNEI. The CDR3 consists of 17 residues. Trimming removed 5 bases from V and 2 bases from J; junction bases left unmatched: 11. CDR3 region: CASSPPLIAGVTDTQYF. The CDR3 coding sequence is TGTGCCAGCAGTCCCCCCCTCATAGCGGGGGTCACAGATACGCAGTATTTT.

This chain joins TRBV6-2 or TRBV6-3 and TRBJ1-1; D gene ambiguous. Trimming took off 6 bases at V and 7 bases at J, with 15 bases between the two ends. This CDR3 is built from 13 residues. Germline V gene data show CDR1 as MNHEY and CDR2 as SVGEGT. The CDR3 DNA reads TGTGCCAGCAGCCCCCTAGGGATCTTTGAAGCTTTCTTT. It encodes CASSPLGIFEAFF.

This chain joins TRBV5-1 and TRBJ2-1; 10 bases align to TRBD2. There are 15 residues in the CDR3. Unmatched junction bases numbered 12, after V lost 6 bases and J lost 9 bases. Germline-derived CDR1 and CDR2 are SGHRS and YFSETQ. CDR3 loop: CASKSLSGRRGEQFF. Here the CDR3 DNA reads TGCGCCAGCAAATCCCTTAGCGGGAGGCGGGGTGAGCAGTTCTTC.

The table lists this clonotype with a few counts. J is TRBJ2-2 and V is TRBV24-1, with D uncertain. This CDR3 comprises 12 residues. Trimming left V 5 bases short and J 3 bases short, with 3 bases between. Germline lookup yields CDR1 KGHDR and CDR2 SFDVKD. The CDR3 nucleotides read TGTGCCACCAGTGGTGACACCGGGGAGCTGTTTTTT. It yields the protein CATSGDTGELFF.

This clonotype occurred many times. J is TRBJ2-3 and V is TRBV6-4; D might be TRBD2 (6 bases). CDR1 and CDR2 from the germline V gene are MRHNA and SNTAGT. This CDR3 region has 13 residues. The V gene lost 5 bases and the J gene lost 0 bases, with 6 bases spanning the gap. The CDR3 DNA follows: TGTGCCAGCAGTAGCGGGAGCACAGATACGCAGTATTTT. Amino acids: CASSSGSTDTQYF.